Here is one TCR beta chain with its context. This entry comes from a study of OX40 agonist ivuxolimab in advanced cancers. CDR1 is SNHLY and CDR2 is FYNNEI in the germline V gene. This CDR3 spans 16 amino acids. Unmatched junction bases numbered 7, after V lost 3 bases and J lost 4 bases. Repertoires were generated with immunoSEQ multiplex PCR, while TCRdb's copy carries only in-frame clones and drops some. Of under 25,000 clones detected, nearly 70% appear once; the ten largest clones hold about 12%. The source material was CD4+ or CD8+ T cells sorted from blood, sampled in a trial of the OX40 agonist ivuxolimab. The J gene is TRBJ2-1, the V gene TRBV2, with 9 bases lining up with TRBD2. This clonotype originated in an adult with an advanced solid tumor such as melanoma, head and neck, liver or kidney cancer. This chain's CDR3 is CASSDEGGGAYNEQFF. In DNA form, the CDR3 reads TGTGCCAGCAGTGATGAGGGCGGGGGGGCTTACAATGAGCAGTTCTTC.